This T cell receptor beta chain was retrieved from a study of blood T cell repertoires in COVID-19. Only in-frame clones appear in the TCRdb table, and some are missing; sequencing was by immunoSEQ multiplex PCR. The table lists some 120,000 clones, approximately 86% of them singletons. This CDR3 has 18 residues. Germline V CDR1 and CDR2: LGHNT, FRNRAP. V was cut by 5 bases and J by 2 bases, with 23 bases left in between. This clonotype originated in a woman aged 45-60 years who had recovered from COVID-19. Sequenced: peripheral blood. This chain uses TRBV12-5 with TRBJ2-3, with D possibly matching TRBD2 (5 bases). The CDR3 loop is CASGPIQDGRTDTDTQYF. The CDR3 DNA follows: TGTGCTAGTGGTCCGATTCAGGACGGCCGGACTGACACAGATACGCAGTATTTT.